This T cell receptor beta chain is from a study of CD8 T cells in ankylosing spondylitis. General study results and limits: A TCR beta motif made of about 8 highly homologous variants seemed typical of ankylosing spondylitis blood. As reported, disease-linked clones showed significant enrichment in matched ankylosing spondylitis synovial fluid.

This clonotype occurred a few times. What it binds is unknown. Germline CDR1 and CDR2: SGHTA and FQGNSA. The J segment lost 4 bases and the V segment lost 2 bases, leaving 8 bases of the junction unmatched. CDR3 length: 17 amino acids. Libraries for TCR beta were made by quantitative 5'-RACE with molecular barcodes. TCRdb fed the 5' RACE reads into MiXCR, producing one record per CDR3 protein. The table lists around 770,000 distinct CDR3 sequences, roughly 19% of them singletons. J is TRBJ2-6 and V is TRBV7-2; 7 positions match TRBD2. Sequences were obtained from blood, either unsorted or a sorted T cell fraction (not recorded which). This receptor was identified in a male donor with ankylosing spondylitis. In DNA form, the CDR3 reads TGTGCCAGCAGCTTACGGGAGGCTTTCATCGGGGCCAACGTCCTGACTTTC. It is translated as CASSLREAFIGANVLTF.